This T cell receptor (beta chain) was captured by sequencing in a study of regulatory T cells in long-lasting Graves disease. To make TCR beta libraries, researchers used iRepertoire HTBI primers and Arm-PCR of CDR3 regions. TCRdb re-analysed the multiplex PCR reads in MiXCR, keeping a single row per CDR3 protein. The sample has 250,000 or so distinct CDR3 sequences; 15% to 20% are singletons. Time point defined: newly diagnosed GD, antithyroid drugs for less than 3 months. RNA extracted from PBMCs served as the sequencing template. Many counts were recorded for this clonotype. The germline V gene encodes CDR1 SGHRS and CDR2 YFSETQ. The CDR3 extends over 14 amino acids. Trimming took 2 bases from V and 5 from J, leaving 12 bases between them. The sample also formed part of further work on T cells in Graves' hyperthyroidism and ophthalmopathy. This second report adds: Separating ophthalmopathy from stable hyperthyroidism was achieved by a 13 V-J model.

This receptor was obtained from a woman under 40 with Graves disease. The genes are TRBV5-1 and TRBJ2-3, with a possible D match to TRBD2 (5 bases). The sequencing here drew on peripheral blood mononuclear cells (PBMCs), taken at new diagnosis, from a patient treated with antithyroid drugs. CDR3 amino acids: CASSFSTEGDTQYF. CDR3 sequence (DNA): TGCGCCAGCAGCTTCAGTACTGAGGGAGATACGCAGTATTTT. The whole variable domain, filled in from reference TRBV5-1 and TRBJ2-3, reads KAGVTQTPRYLIKTRGQQVTLSCSPISGHRSVSWYQQTPGQGLQFLFEYFSETQRNKGNFPGRFSGRQFSNSRSEMNVSTLELGDSALYLCASSFSTEGDTQYFGPGTRLTVL.